A selection of T cell receptor beta chains follows, all from one sample in a study of blood T cell repertoires in COVID-19. TCRdb keeps only in-frame clones here, not all; method: immunoSEQ multiplex PCR. Of roughly 700,000 clones detected, 85% to 90% appear once; the ten largest clones hold around 0.3%. The specimen was peripheral blood. These TCRs come from a woman aged 18-29 years with acute or convalescent COVID-19. CDR3s leave out the opening cysteine and the closing phenylalanine or tryptophan.

cdr3_aa j_call v_call
ASSPQDRDNSPLH TRBJ1-6 TRBV19
ASSLDGTPGMNTEAF TRBJ1-1 TRBV5-1
ASCPDRGLSIYGYT TRBJ1-2 TRBV19
ASSASLQWDTQY TRBJ2-3 TRBV13
SVAGSRDGYT TRBJ1-2 TRBV29-1
ASSLEDRGDEKLF TRBJ1-4 TRBV11-2
AISEFYGTSDSIGQF TRBJ2-1 TRBV10-3
SVEDHGIGEQY TRBJ2-7 TRBV29-1
ASSYSRGAGETQY TRBJ2-5 TRBV6-5
ASSQAHSNEQF TRBJ2-1 TRBV4-1
ASSHRDRGLGETQY TRBJ2-5 TRBV11-2
ASSLDRDSPLH TRBJ1-6 TRBV18